The subject of this entry is one TCR beta chain. What it recognizes is unknown. The CDR3 is 14 residues long. Using CD45RO/CCR7/CD25/CD127/CD95/CD27, CD4+ naive, central memory, regulatory and stem cell-like memory cells were sorted. Sequencing targeted expressed TCRB transcripts, as all isolated RNA had been reverse transcribed. The repertoire was sequenced with immunoSEQ multiplex PCR; TCRdb's copy has only in-frame clones and lacks some. The sample consists of 100,000 to 150,000 clones, around 15% of them appearing once. The sample originates from a study of beta chain features in type 1 diabetes. General study findings and limits: An over-representation of cells with high TCR expression could result from cDNA sequencing. TCRB CDR3 length was moderately but significantly reduced in all four CD4+ subsets of Type 1 diabetes patients.

The clonotype originates from a man aged 18 to 29 with type 1 diabetes. This sequence joins TRBV21-1 and TRBJ2-5; TRBD2 is the table's D call, not checked against the DNA. TRBV21-1 is classified as a pseudogene. Material for sequencing was central memory CD4+ T cells from blood. CDR3 bases: TGTGCCAGCAGCAAAGGGAGACTCCAAGAGACCCAGTACTTC. Translated: CASSKGRLQETQYF.